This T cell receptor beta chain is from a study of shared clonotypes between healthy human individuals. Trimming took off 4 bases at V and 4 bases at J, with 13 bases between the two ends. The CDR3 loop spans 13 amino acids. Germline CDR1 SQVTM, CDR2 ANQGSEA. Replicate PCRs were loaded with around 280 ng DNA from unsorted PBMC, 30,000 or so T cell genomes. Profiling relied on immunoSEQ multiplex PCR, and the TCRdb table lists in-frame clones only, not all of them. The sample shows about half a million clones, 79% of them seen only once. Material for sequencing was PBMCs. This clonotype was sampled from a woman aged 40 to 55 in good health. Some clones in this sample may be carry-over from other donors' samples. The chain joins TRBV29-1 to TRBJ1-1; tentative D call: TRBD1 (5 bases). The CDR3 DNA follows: TGCAGCGTTGCCCCCCGCCAGGGCACTGAAGCTTTCTTT. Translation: CSVAPRQGTEAFF. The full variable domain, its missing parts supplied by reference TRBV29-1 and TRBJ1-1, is SAVISQKPSRDICQRGTSLTIQCQVDSQVTMMFWYRQQPGQSLTLIATANQGSEATYESGFVIDKFPISRPNLTFSTLTVSNMSPEDSSIYLCSVAPRQGTEAFFGQGTRLTVV.